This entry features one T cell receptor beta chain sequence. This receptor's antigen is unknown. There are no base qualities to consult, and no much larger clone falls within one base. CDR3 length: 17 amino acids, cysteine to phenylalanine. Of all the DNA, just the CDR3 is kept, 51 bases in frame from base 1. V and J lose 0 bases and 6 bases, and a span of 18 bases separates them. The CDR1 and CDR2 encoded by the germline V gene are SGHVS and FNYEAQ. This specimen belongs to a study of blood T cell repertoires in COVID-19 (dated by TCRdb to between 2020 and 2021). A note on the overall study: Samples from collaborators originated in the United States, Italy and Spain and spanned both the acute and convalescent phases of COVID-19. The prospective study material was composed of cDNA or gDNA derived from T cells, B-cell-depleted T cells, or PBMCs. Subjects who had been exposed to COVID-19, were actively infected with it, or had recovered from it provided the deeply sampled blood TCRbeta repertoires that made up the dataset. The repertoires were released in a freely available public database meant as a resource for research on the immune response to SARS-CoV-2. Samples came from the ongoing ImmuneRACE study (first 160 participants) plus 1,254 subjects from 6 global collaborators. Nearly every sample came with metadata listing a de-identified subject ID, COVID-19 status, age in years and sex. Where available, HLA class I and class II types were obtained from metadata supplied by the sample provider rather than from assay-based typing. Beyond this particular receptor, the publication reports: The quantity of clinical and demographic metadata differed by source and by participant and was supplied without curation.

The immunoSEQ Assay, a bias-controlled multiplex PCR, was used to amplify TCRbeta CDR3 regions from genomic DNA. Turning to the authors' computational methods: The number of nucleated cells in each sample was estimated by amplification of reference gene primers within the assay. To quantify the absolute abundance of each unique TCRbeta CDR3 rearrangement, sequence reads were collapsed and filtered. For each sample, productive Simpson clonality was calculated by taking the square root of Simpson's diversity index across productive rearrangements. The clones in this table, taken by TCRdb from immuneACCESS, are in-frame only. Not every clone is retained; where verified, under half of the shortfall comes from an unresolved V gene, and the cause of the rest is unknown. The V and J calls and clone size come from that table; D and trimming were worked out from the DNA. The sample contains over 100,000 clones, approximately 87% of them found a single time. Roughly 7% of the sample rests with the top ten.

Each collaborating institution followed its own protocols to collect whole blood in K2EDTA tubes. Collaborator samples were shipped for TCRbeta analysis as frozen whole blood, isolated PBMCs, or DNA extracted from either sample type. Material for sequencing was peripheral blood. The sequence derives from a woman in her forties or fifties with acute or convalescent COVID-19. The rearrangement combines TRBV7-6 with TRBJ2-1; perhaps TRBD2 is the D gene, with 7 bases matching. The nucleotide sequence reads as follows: TGTGCCAGCAGCTTAGCTCCCATAGGGGGGGGCCCCAATGAGCAGTTCTTC. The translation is CASSLAPIGGGPNEQFF.